A single sample gave rise to the 32 T cell receptor beta chains below, sequenced in a study of blood T cell repertoires in COVID-19. Clones were sequenced by immunoSEQ multiplex PCR, and TCRdb holds only the in-frame ones, with some missing. Of nearly 400,000 clones listed, roughly 90% were seen once; the top ten hold around 1.7%. Sequenced sample: PBMCs or T cells enriched from blood (not recorded which). These receptors were collected from a woman aged 25 to 39 who had recovered from COVID-19.

In regard to this clone: The identical CDR3 is also encoded by other nucleotide sequences in the sample. This rearrangement joins TRBV24-1 to TRBJ2-3; weak D call: TRBD2 (6 bases). Germline assignment: CDR1 KGHDR and CDR2 SFDVKD. Trimming stripped 3 bases from V and 2 bases from J, with 11 bases between. The CDR3 extends over 15 amino acids. The CDR3 region is CATSDPGVHTDTQYF. The CDR3 nucleotides are TGTGCCACCAGTGATCCGGGGGTTCACACAGATACGCAGTATTTT.

This clone was seen only once. The chain has TRBV29-1 and TRBJ1-3; tentatively, D is TRBD1 (6 bases). V was trimmed by 7 bases and J by 4 bases, leaving 14 bases between them. The CDR3 extends over 13 amino acids. Germline V gene sequence: CDR1 SQVTM, CDR2 ANQGSEA. CDR3 sequence (DNA): TGCAGCGGGGTCGGGACACAAGGAAACACCATATATTTT. Encoded protein: CSGVGTQGNTIYF.

This chain links TRBV6-4 with TRBJ1-6, with 9 nucleotides matching TRBD1. V trimming: 5 bases; J trimming: 8 bases; junction bases outside the gene matches: 1. This CDR3 comprises 13 residues. The germline V gene encodes CDR1 MRHNA and CDR2 SNTAGT. The CDR3 loop is CASSRDRDSPLHF. The CDR3 DNA reads TGTGCCAGCAGTAGGGACAGGGATTCACCCCTCCACTTT.

J is TRBJ2-1 and V is TRBV3-1 (or the pseudogene TRBV3-2), with 8 nucleotides matching TRBD2. The CDR3 covers 15 residues. With V trimmed by 1 base and J by 8 bases, 7 bases remained unmatched. Germline lookup yields CDR1 LGHDT and CDR2 YNNKEL (reference sequence). CDR3 region: CASSQAGTSVYEQFF. CDR3 nucleotide sequence: TGTGCCAGCAGCCAAGCCGGGACTAGTGTCTATGAGCAGTTCTTC.

CDR3 sequence: CASSFSSAPYNEQFF. The CDR3 DNA follows: TGTGCCAGCAGCTTTTCTAGCGCTCCCTACAATGAGCAGTTCTTC. The rearrangement uses TRBV7-8 and TRBJ2-1, with D possibly matching TRBD2 (6 bases). The germline V gene has CDR1 SGHVS and CDR2 FQNEAQ. V was pared by 3 bases and J by 2 bases, with 11 bases between. This CDR3 has 15 amino acids.

This clone showed up just once. V gene TRBV11-3 combines with J gene TRBJ2-1; a weak D match, TRBD1 (6 bases). V was shortened by 2 bases and J by 2 bases, with 10 bases between the two germline ends. Germline V gives CDR1 SGHNT, CDR2 YENEEA. The CDR3 length is 15 residues. CDR3 in DNA: TGTGCCAGCAGCTTAACAGGGACCACCTACAATGAGCAGTTCTTC. Translation: CASSLTGTTYNEQFF.

The chain couples TRBV28 to TRBJ2-3, with TRBD2 identical over 14 bases. Losses at the gene ends were 6 bases for V and 6 bases for J; bases not matched to a gene: 8. CDR1 and CDR2 (germline): MDHEN, SYDVKM. The CDR3 length is 16 residues. CDR3 nucleotide sequence: TGTGCCAGCAGCCTTACGGGACTAGCGGGAGTTGATACGCAGTATTTT. This codes for CASSLTGLAGVDTQYF.

V is TRBV7-2 and J is TRBJ2-2; 12 positions match TRBD2. V lost 5 bases, J lost 7 bases, and 17 bases stayed unmatched. The germline gives CDR1 SGHTA, CDR2 FQGNSA. This CDR3 comprises 19 residues. The CDR3 sequence: CASSLPVASGGARGGELFF. CDR3 coding DNA: TGTGCCAGCAGCCTTCCTGTCGCTAGCGGGGGGGCCAGAGGCGGGGAGCTGTTTTTT.

This chain links TRBV18 with TRBJ1-1; tentatively, D is TRBD1 (5 bases). CDR1 is KGHSH, CDR2 LQKENI, per germline. The CDR3 covers 14 residues. Trimming cost V 0 bases and J 0 bases, with 5 bases left between them. Here the CDR3 DNA reads TGTGCCAGCTCACCACCGACAGTGAACACTGAAGCTTTCTTT. It yields the protein CASSPPTVNTEAFF.

The genes are TRBV29-1 and TRBJ2-7; 10 positions match TRBD2. CDR3 size: 15 residues. After removal of 6 bases from V and 0 bases from J, the junction contained 8 bases not matched to a gene. Germline lookup yields CDR1 SQVTM and CDR2 ANQGSEA. For the CDR3, the DNA is TGCAGCGTCCTTTATAGCGGGGGGCTCTCCTACGAGCAGTACTTC. The encoded protein is CSVLYSGGLSYEQYF.

V gene TRBV5-1 combines with J gene TRBJ1-1; D not resolved. The V and J ends lost 2 bases and 1 base respectively, with 6 bases between them. The CDR3 consists of 13 residues. The germline V gene encodes CDR1 SGHRS and CDR2 YFSETQ. This chain's CDR3 is CASSLTANTEAFF. In nucleotides, the CDR3 is TGCGCCAGCAGCTTAACAGCGAACACTGAAGCTTTCTTT.

This chain links TRBV7-6 with TRBJ2-3; 12 bases fit TRBD2. Germline V gives CDR1 SGHVS, CDR2 FNYEAQ. V lost 3 bases, J lost 4 bases, and 5 bases stayed unmatched. This CDR3 has 16 amino acids. CDR3 sequence: CASSLTSGRAADTQYF. CDR3 sequence (DNA): TGTGCCAGCAGCTTGACTAGCGGGAGAGCTGCAGATACGCAGTATTTT.

CDR3: CASFSGQGSQPQHF. The CDR3, as DNA: TGTGCCAGTTTTTCGGGACAGGGTAGTCAGCCCCAGCATTTT. The chain links TRBV28 to TRBJ1-5, with 9 bases fitting TRBD1. Germline loops: CDR1 MDHEN, CDR2 SYDVKM. J lost 6 bases, V lost 9 bases, and 9 bases had no gene match. The length of the CDR3 is 14 residues.

This CDR3 reads CASSTRLSGTGVYEQYF. Here the CDR3 DNA reads TGTGCCAGTAGTACACGCCTTTCGGGGACAGGGGTCTACGAGCAGTACTTC. The genes are TRBV19 and TRBJ2-7, with TRBD1 identical over 10 bases. The CDR3 runs to 17 residues. The germline V gene encodes CDR1 LNHDA and CDR2 SQIVND (reference sequence). V gave up 4 bases and J gave up 3 bases; unmatched junction bases: 12.

The chain uses TRBV19 and TRBJ2-2, with 10 bases identical to TRBD2. Germline V lookup: CDR1 LNHDA, CDR2 SQIVND (reference sequence). The CDR3 has 17 amino acids. With 4 bases clipped from V and 0 bases from J, the junction kept 5 bases outside the gene matches. The CDR3 loop reads CASSRTSGTANTGELFF. Here the CDR3 DNA reads TGTGCCAGTAGTAGAACTAGCGGGACCGCGAACACCGGGGAGCTGTTTTTT. Combining the CDR3 with reference TRBV19 and TRBJ2-2 gives the whole variable domain DGGITQSPKYLFRKEGQNVTLSCEQNLNHDAMYWYRQDPGQGLRLIYYSQIVNDFQKGDIAEGYSVSREKKESFPLTVTSAQKNPTAFYLCASSRTSGTANTGELFFGEGSRLTVL.

This clone was seen more than once but under ten times. This rearrangement joins TRBV6-1 to TRBJ1-5; the D gene is possibly TRBD1 (6 bases). CDR3 length: 16 residues. The V and J ends lost 4 bases and 3 bases respectively, with 16 bases between them. Germline-derived CDR1 and CDR2 are MNHNS and SASEGT. The CDR3 region has the DNA TGTGCCAGCAGTGGGGCACGGACAGTTTCCAATCAGCCCCAGCATTTT. It specifies CASSGARTVSNQPQHF.

The V and J genes are TRBV7-2 and TRBJ1-2; 7 nucleotides line up with TRBD1. V lost 5 bases, J lost 7 bases, and 10 bases stayed unmatched. Per germline, CDR1 SGHTA and CDR2 FQGNSA. This CDR3 comprises 14 residues. CDR3 sequence: CASSRGVTGAGYTF. As DNA, the CDR3 is TGTGCCAGCAGCAGAGGGGTCACAGGGGCTGGCTACACCTTC.

This rearrangement joins TRBV10-3 to TRBJ1-2, with 7 nucleotides matching TRBD1. The CDR3 consists of 14 residues. CDR1 and CDR2 (germline): ENHRY, SYGVKD. V shed 10 bases, J shed 4 bases, and the junction held 12 bases outside the gene matches. The CDR3 sequence is CANRDSSGIYGYTF. In nucleotides, the CDR3 is TGTGCCAACCGGGACAGCTCAGGGATCTATGGCTACACCTTC.

This sequence joins TRBV7-9 and TRBJ1-2; 7 bases line up with TRBD1. The CDR3 extends over 14 amino acids. Germline V CDR1 and CDR2: SEHNR, FQNEAQ (reference sequence). Trimming cost V 5 bases and J 6 bases; bases outside gene matches: 9. The CDR3 is CASSPGTDLNGYTF. The CDR3 nucleotides read TGTGCCAGCAGCCCGGGGACAGACCTTAATGGCTACACCTTC.

The chain uses TRBV19 and TRBJ2-5; no reliable D call. The CDR3 contains 13 residues. In germline, CDR1 is LNHDA, CDR2 SQIVND (reference sequence). V lost 4 bases and J lost 5, with 11 bases in between. The DNA for the CDR3 is TGTGCCAGTAGTAGCGGTCGAAAGGAGACCCAGTACTTC. The encoded protein is CASSSGRKETQYF.

Only a few counts were recorded for this clone. This chain connects TRBV18 to TRBJ1-2, with TRBD1 matching over 11 bases. This CDR3 spans 15 amino acids. The trim removed 4 bases at V and 3 bases at J, leaving 4 bases unmatched. Germline assignment: CDR1 KGHSH and CDR2 LQKENI. CDR3 sequence: CASSQGQGAHYGYTF. The CDR3, as DNA: TGTGCCAGCTCACAAGGACAGGGGGCTCACTATGGCTACACCTTC.

The chain combines TRBV19 with TRBJ1-2, with TRBD1 matching over 8 bases. The CDR3 consists of 12 residues. The V gene end was trimmed by 9 bases and the J gene end by 3 bases; junction bases not matched to a gene: 3. Germline CDR1 and CDR2: LNHDA and SQIVND (reference sequence). The CDR3: CASQGADYGYTF. CDR3 DNA sequence: TGTGCCAGCCAGGGGGCGGACTATGGCTACACCTTC.

The chain couples TRBV7-2 to TRBJ2-2, with 7 positions matching TRBD1. The germline V gene has CDR1 SGHTA and CDR2 FQGNSA. The CDR3 extends over 15 amino acids. Unmatched junction bases numbered 6, after V lost 5 bases and J lost 3 bases. CDR3 in amino acids: CASSMDRRYTGELFF. The DNA for the CDR3 is TGTGCCAGCAGCATGGACAGGCGGTACACCGGGGAGCTGTTTTTT.

The chain carries TRBV7-9 and TRBJ1-2, with a possible D match to TRBD1 (5 bases). Trimming stripped 2 bases from V and 2 bases from J, with 12 bases between. Germline CDR1 reads SEHNR; CDR2 reads FQNEAQ (reference sequence). The CDR3 sequence is 15 residues long. In DNA form, the CDR3 reads TGTGCCAGCAGCTTACAGGGCACTCGGAACTATGGCTACACCTTC. This codes for CASSLQGTRNYGYTF.

This clone appeared a single time. This sequence joins TRBV6-4 and TRBJ2-2; TRBD1 matches at 7 bases. The CDR3 length is 16 residues. Germline V gene sequence: CDR1 MRHNA, CDR2 SNTAGT. With V trimmed by 4 bases and J by 6 bases, 11 bases remained unmatched. The chain's CDR3 is CASSVRAGGRSGELFF. CDR3 DNA: TGTGCCAGCAGTGTCCGGGCAGGGGGACGTTCCGGGGAGCTGTTTTTT.

V usage is TRBV7-2 and J usage is TRBJ1-3, with D uncertain. Trimming took 5 bases from V and 2 from J, leaving 16 bases between them. This CDR3 region has 16 residues. CDR1 is SGHTA, CDR2 FQGNSA, per germline. The CDR3 here is CASSPQGSWAGNTIYF. CDR3 bases: TGTGCCAGCAGCCCCCAAGGGAGTTGGGCTGGAAACACCATATATTTT.

This clone was seen more than once but under ten times. V is TRBV4-1 and J is TRBJ1-2; 9 bases are shared with TRBD1. Germline V CDR1 and CDR2: MGHRA, YSYEKL. This CDR3 spans 16 amino acids. V lost 3 bases, J lost 1 base, and 6 bases stayed unmatched. The CDR3 DNA reads as TGCGCCAGCAGCCAGGCCGGACAGGGGTATAACTATGGCTACACCTTC. It yields the protein CASSQAGQGYNYGYTF.

Only one count was recorded for this clone. The rearrangement uses TRBV6-2 or TRBV6-3 and TRBJ2-3; no clear D. Germline CDR1 and CDR2: MNHEY and SVGEGT. The V end lost 5 bases, the J end lost 0 bases, and 12 bases lay between the germline ends. This CDR3 has 15 residues. This CDR3 is CASSLRETSTDTQYF. CDR3 in DNA: TGTGCCAGCAGTCTAAGAGAAACTAGCACAGATACGCAGTATTTT.

Concerning this clone itself: The identical CDR3 is also encoded by other nucleotide sequences in the sample. V gene TRBV7-9 combines with J gene TRBJ1-5; D may be TRBD1 (6 bases). V lost 6 bases, J lost 0 bases, and 9 bases lay in between. Germline CDR1 is SEHNR and CDR2 is FQNEAQ (reference sequence). The CDR3 contains 14 residues. The CDR3 sequence is CASSPDSSNQPQHF. The DNA of the CDR3 is TGTGCCAGCAGTCCGGACAGTAGCAATCAGCCCCAGCATTTT.

This clone was observed a single time. The gene calls are TRBV11-2 and TRBJ1-2, with TRBD1 matching over 7 bases. CDR1 and CDR2 from the germline V gene are SGHAT and FQNNGV. The length of the CDR3 is 16 residues. The ends lost 1 base at V and 3 bases at J; junction bases unmatched: 8. The CDR3 sequence: CASSLGRGQLDYGYTF. The CDR3 DNA sequence: TGTGCCAGCAGCTTAGGCAGGGGACAGTTAGACTATGGCTACACCTTC.

The chain links TRBV4-2 to TRBJ1-2, with D uncertain. CDR3 length: 18 amino acids. V was trimmed by 1 base and J by 8 bases, leaving 26 bases between them. Germline V lookup: CDR1 LGHNA, CDR2 YNFKEQ. This CDR3 is CASSQVLATATTDWGYTF. CDR3 sequence (DNA): TGTGCCAGCAGCCAAGTACTCGCCACAGCGACTACCGACTGGGGCTACACCTTC.

The CDR3 is CASLLVRDRVYGYTF. The CDR3 coding sequence is TGTGCCAGCCTCTTGGTCCGGGACAGGGTCTATGGCTACACCTTC. The chain carries TRBV6-5 and TRBJ1-2; 9 bases agree with TRBD1. V was pared by 8 bases and J by 4 bases, with 11 bases of the junction left unmatched. The CDR3 contains 15 residues. Germline CDR1 is MNHEY and CDR2 is SVGAGI.